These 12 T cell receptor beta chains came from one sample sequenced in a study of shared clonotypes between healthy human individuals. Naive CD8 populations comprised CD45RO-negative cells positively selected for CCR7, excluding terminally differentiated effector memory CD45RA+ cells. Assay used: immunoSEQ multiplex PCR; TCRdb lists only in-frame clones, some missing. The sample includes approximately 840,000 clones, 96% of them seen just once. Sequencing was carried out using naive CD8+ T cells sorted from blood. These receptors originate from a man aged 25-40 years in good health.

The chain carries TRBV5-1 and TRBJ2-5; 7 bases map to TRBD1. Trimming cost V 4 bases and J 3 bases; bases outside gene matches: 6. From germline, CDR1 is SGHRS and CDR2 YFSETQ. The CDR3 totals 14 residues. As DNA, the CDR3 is TGCGCCAGCAGCCTAGACAGGGACGAAGAGACCCAGTACTTC. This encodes CASSLDRDEETQYF. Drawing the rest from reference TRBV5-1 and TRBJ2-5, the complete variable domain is KAGVTQTPRYLIKTRGQQVTLSCSPISGHRSVSWYQQTPGQGLQFLFEYFSETQRNKGNFPGRFSGRQFSNSRSEMNVSTLELGDSALYLCASSLDRDEETQYFGPGTRLLVL.

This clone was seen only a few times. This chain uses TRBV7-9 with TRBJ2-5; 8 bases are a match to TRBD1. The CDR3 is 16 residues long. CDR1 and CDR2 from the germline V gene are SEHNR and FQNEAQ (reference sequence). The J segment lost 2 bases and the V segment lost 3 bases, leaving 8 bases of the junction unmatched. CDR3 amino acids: CASSLVTGTGQETQYF. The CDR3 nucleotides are TGTGCCAGCAGCTTGGTCACCGGGACAGGACAAGAGACCCAGTACTTC.

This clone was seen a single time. The CDR3 DNA reads TGTGCCATCAGTGGCGAGGGGTACTACGAGCAGTACTTC. It is translated as CAISGEGYYEQYF. This chain joins TRBV10-3 and TRBJ2-7; D assignment may be TRBD1 or TRBD2 (5 bases each). Germline CDR1 and CDR2: ENHRY and SYGVKD. The CDR3 consists of 13 residues. The ends were cut back, 4 bases at V and 3 bases at J, with 10 bases in the middle.

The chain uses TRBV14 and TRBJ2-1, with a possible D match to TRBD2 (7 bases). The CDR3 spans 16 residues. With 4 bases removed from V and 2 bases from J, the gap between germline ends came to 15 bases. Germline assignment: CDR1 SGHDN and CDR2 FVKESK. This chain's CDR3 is CASSPLGGATYNEQFF. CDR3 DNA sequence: TGTGCCAGCAGCCCTCTTGGGGGGGCCACCTACAATGAGCAGTTCTTC.

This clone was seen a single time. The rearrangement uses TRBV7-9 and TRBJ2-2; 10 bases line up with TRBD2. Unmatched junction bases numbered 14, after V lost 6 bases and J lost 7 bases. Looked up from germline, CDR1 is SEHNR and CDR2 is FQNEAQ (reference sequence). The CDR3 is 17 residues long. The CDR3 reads CASRIPTSGTPSGELFF. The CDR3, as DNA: TGTGCCAGCAGGATCCCCACTAGCGGGACGCCCAGCGGGGAGCTGTTTTTT.

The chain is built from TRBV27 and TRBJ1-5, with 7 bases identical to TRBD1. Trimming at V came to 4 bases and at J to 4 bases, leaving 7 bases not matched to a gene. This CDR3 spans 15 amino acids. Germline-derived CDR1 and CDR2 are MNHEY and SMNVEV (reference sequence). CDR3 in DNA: TGTGCCAGCAGTTGGTACAGGGGTCCGAATCAGCCCCAGCATTTT. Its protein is CASSWYRGPNQPQHF.

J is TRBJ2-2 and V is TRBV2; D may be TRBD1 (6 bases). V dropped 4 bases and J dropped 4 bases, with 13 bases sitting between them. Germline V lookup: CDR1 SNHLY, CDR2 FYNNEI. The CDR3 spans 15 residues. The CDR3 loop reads CASSVQGLGTGELFF. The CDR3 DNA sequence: TGTGCCAGCAGTGTACAGGGATTAGGCACCGGGGAGCTGTTTTTT.

CDR3 bases: TGTGCCAGCAGCCAAGATGTAGGCGGGATCACAGATACGCAGTATTTT. It encodes CASSQDVGGITDTQYF. This chain connects TRBV14 to TRBJ2-3, with TRBD2 as a possible D gene (6 bases). CDR1 is SGHDN, CDR2 FVKESK, per germline. Trimming pared 0 bases from V and 2 bases from J, leaving 12 bases between. This CDR3 is built from 16 residues.

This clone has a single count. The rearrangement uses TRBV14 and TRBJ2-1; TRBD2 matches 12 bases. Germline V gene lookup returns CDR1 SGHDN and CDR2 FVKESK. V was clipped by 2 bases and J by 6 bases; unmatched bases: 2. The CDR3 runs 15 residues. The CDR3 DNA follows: TGTGCCAGCAGCCAACTAGCGGGAGGGCGCAATGAGCAGTTCTTC. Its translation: CASSQLAGGRNEQFF.

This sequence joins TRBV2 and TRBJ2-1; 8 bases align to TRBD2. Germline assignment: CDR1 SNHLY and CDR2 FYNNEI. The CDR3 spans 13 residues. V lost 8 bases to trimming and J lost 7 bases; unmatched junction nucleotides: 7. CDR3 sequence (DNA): TGTGCCAGCCGGGGGGGACGGTCGAATGAGCAGTTCTTC. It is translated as CASRGGRSNEQFF.

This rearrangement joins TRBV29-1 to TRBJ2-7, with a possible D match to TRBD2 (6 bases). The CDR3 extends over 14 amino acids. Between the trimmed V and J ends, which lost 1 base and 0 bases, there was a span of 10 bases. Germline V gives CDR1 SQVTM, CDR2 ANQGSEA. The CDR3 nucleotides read TGCAGCGTTGAAGGCGCTAGCGACTCCTACGAGCAGTACTTC. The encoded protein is CSVEGASDSYEQYF.

Here the CDR3 reads CASSVEPSYNEQFF. DNA of the CDR3: TGTGCCAGCAGCGTAGAACCCTCCTACAATGAGCAGTTCTTC. The rearrangement links TRBV9 to TRBJ2-1; D is undetermined. CDR1 and CDR2 (germline): SGDLS, YYNGEE. This CDR3 region has 14 residues. V was cut by 0 bases and J by 0 bases, with 4 bases left in between. Using reference TRBV9 and TRBJ2-1 for the parts outside the CDR3, the full variable domain is DSGVTQTPKHLITATGQRVTLRCSPRSGDLSVYWYQQSLDQGLQFLIQYYNGEERAKGNILERFSAQQFPDLHSELNLSSLELGDSALYFCASSVEPSYNEQFFGPGTRLTVL.